This T cell receptor beta chain originates from a study of follicular helper T cells after annual influenza vaccination. This clone was observed once. J was trimmed by 10 bases and V by 0 bases; bases with no gene match: 9. The CDR3 contains 15 residues. The V gene's germline CDR1 is SNHLY and CDR2 FYNNEI. The time point denotes: 2014-2015 season, 7 days after vaccination. Non-naive CD4+CXCR5+PD-1+ cTfh were sorted into ICOS+CD38+ and ICOS-CD38- fractions. The assay was immunoSEQ multiplex PCR, and TCRdb's table has in-frame clones only and misses some. Of approximately 890 clones listed, 86% are singletons.

The source material was CXCR5+ CD38+ circulating T follicular helper cells from blood, sampled 7 days after influenza vaccination. Sample subset: circulating Tfh, non-naive CD4+CXCR5+PD-1+ (ICOS+CD38+ or ICOS-CD38-). The V call is TRBV2, the J call TRBJ2-1; 7 nucleotides align to TRBD2. The TCR originated in an adult who received the influenza vaccine. The CDR3 reads CASSEAGREVGEQFF. The CDR3 bases are TGTGCCAGCAGTGAAGCGGGACGGGAGGTGGGGGAGCAGTTCTTC.